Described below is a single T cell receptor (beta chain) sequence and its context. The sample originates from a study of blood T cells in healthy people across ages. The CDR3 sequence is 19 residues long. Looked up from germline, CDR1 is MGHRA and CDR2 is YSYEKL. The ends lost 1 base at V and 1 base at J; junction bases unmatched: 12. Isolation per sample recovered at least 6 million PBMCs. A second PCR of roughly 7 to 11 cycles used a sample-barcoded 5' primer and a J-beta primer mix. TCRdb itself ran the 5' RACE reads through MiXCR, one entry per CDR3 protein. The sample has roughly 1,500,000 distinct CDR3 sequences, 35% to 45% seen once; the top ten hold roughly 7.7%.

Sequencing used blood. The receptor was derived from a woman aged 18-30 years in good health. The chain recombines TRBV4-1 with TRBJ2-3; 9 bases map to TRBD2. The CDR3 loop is CASSQGGGRGGLRTDTQYF. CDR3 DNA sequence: TGCGCCAGCAGCCAAGGCGGGGGGCGGGGGGGTCTCCGCACAGATACGCAGTATTTT.